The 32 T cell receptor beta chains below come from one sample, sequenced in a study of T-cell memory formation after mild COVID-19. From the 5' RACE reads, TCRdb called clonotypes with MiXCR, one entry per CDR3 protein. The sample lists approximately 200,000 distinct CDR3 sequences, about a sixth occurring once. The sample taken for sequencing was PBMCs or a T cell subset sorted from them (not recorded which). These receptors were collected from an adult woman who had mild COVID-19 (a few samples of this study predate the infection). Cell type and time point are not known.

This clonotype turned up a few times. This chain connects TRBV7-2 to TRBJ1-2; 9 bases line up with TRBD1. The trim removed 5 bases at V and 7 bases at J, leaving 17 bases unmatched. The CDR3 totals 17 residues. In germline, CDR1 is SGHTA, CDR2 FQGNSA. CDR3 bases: TGTGCCAGCAGCCCAGGGGGACAGGGCTCTCATATGGGTGGCTACACCTTC. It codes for CASSPGGQGSHMGGYTF.

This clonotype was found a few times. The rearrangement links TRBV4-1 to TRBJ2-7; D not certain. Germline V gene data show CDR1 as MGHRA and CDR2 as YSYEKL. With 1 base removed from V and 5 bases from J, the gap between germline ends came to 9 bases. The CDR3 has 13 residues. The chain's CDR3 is CASSQGRSNEQYF. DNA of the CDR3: TGCGCCAGCAGCCAAGGCCGGTCCAACGAGCAGTACTTC.

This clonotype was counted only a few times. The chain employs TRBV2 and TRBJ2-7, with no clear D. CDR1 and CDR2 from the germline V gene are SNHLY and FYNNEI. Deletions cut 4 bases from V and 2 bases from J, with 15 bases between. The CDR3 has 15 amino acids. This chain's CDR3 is CASSVGRLSTYEQYF. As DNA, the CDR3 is TGTGCCAGCAGTGTCGGCAGGCTGTCAACCTACGAGCAGTACTTC.

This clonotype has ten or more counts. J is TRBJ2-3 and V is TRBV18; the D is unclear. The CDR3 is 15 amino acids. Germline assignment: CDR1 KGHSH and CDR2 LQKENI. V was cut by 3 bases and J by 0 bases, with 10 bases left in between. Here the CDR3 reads CASSPDFLSTDTQYF. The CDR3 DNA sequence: TGTGCCAGCTCACCTGACTTCCTAAGCACAGATACGCAGTATTTT.

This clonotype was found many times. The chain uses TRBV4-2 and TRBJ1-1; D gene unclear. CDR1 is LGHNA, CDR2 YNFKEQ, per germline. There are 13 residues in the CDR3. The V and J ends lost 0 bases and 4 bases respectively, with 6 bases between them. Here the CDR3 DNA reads TGTGCCAGCAGCCAAGACGGTGGCACTGAAGCTTTCTTT. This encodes CASSQDGGTEAFF.

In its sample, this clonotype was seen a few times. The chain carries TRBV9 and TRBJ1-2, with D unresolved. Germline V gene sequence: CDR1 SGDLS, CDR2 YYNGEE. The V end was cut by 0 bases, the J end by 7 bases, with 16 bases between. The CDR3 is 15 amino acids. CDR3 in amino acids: CASSVDLGRLGGYTF. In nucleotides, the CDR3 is TGTGCCAGCAGCGTAGATCTGGGTCGCTTGGGTGGCTACACCTTC.

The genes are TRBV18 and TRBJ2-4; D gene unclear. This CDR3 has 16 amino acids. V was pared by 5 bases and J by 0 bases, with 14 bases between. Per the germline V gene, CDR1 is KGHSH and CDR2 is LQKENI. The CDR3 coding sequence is TGTGCCAGCTCAACTCAAAGGCCCCTAGCCAAAAACATTCAGTACTTC. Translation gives CASSTQRPLAKNIQYF.

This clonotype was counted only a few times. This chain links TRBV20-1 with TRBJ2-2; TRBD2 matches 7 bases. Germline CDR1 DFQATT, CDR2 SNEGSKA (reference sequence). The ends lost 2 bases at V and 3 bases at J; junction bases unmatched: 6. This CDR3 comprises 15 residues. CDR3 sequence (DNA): TGCAGTGCTAGAAGGGAGGGGTCCTACACCGGGGAGCTGTTTTTT. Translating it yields CSARREGSYTGELFF.

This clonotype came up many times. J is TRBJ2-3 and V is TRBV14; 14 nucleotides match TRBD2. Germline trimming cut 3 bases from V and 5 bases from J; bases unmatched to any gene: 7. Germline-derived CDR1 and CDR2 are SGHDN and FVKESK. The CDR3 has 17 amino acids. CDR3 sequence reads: CASSQTSGRAFRDTQYF. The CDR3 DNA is TGTGCCAGCAGCCAGACTAGCGGGAGGGCCTTTAGAGATACGCAGTATTTT.

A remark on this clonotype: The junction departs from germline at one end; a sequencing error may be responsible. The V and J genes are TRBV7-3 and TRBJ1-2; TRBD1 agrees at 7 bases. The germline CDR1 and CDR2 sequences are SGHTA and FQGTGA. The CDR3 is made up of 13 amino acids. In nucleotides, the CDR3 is TGTGCCAGCAGCCCCTCAGAGGGGGCCCTAGCTTACTTC. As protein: CASSPSEGALAYF.

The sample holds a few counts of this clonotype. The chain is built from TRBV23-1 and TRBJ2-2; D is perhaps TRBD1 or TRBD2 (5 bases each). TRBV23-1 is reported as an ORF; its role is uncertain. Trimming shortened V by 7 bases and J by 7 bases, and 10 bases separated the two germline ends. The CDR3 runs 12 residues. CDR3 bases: TGCGCCAGCACGGGGCGCGGCGGGGAGCTGTTTTTT. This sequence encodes CASTGRGGELFF.

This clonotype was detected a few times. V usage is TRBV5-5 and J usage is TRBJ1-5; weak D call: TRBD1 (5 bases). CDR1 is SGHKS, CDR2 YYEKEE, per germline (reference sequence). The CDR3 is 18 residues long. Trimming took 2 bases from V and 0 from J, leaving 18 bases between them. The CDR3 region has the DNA TGTGCCAGCAGCTTATGGAAGGCCCAGGGATATAGCAATCAGCCCCAGCATTTT. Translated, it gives CASSLWKAQGYSNQPQHF.

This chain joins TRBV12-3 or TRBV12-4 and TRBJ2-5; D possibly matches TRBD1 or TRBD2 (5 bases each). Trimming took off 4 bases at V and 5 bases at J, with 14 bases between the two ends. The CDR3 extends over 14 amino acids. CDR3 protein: CASSSRGMRETQYF. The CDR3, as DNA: TGTGCCAGCAGTTCGAGGGGAATGAGGGAGACCCAGTACTTC.

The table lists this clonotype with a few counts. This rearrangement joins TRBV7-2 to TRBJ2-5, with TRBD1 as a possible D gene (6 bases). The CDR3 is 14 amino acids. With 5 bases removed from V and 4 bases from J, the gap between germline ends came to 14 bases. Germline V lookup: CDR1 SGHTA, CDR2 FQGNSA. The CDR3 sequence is CASSRAGVTETQYF. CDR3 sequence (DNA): TGTGCCAGCAGCCGAGCAGGGGTCACAGAGACCCAGTACTTC.

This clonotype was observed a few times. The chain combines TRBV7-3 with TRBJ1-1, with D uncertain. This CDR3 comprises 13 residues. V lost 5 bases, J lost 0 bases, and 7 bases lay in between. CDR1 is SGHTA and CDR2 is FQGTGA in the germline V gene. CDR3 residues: CASSPTLNTEAFF. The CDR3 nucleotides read TGTGCCAGCAGCCCAACATTGAACACTGAAGCTTTCTTT.

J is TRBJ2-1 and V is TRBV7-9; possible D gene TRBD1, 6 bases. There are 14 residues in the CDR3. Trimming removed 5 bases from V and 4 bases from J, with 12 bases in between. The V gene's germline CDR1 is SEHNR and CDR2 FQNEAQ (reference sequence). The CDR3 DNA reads TGTGCCAGCAGCCCAAGGGACAAGTACAATGAGCAGTTCTTC. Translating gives CASSPRDKYNEQFF. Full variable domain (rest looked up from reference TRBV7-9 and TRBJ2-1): DTGVSQNPRHKITKRGQNVTFRCDPISEHNRLYWYRQTLGQGPEFLTYFQNEAQLEKSRLLSDRFSAERPKGSFSTLEIQRTEQGDSAMYLCASSPRDKYNEQFFGPGTRLTVL.

The CDR3 loop is CASSQGGGTGHYEQYF. The CDR3 coding sequence is TGCGCCAGCAGCCAAGGGGGCGGGACAGGCCACTACGAGCAGTACTTC. This sequence joins TRBV4-3 and TRBJ2-7; TRBD1 aligns across 8 bases. The germline V gene has CDR1 LGHNA and CDR2 YSLEER. CDR3 length equals 16 residues. J was trimmed by 3 bases and V by 1 base; bases with no gene match: 8.

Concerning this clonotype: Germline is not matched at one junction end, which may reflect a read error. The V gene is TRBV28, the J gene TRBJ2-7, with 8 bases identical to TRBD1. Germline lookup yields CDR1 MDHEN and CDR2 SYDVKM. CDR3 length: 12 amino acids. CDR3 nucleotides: TGTGCCAGCAGTCCTCAGGGGACAGGCCCTATCTTC. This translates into CASSPQGTGPIF. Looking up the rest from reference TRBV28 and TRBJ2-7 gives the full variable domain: DVKVTQSSRYLVKRTGEKVFLECVQDMDHENMFWYRQDPGLGLRLIYFSYDVKMKEKGDIPEGYSVSREKKERFSLILESASTNQTSMYLCASSPQGTGPIFGPGTRLTVT.

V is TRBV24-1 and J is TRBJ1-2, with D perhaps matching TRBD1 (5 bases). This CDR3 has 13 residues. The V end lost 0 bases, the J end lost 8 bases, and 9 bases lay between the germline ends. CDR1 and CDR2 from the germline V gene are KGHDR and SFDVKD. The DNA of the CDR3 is TGTGCCACCAGTGATTTGCCGGGGGACGGCTACACCTTC. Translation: CATSDLPGDGYTF.

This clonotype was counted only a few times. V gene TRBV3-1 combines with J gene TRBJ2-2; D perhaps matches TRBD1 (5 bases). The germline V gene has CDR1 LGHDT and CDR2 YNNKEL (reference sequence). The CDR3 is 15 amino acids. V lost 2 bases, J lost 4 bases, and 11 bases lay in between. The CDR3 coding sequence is TGTGCCAGCAGCCAAACAGGCCCAGCCACCGGGGAGCTGTTTTTT. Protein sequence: CASSQTGPATGELFF.

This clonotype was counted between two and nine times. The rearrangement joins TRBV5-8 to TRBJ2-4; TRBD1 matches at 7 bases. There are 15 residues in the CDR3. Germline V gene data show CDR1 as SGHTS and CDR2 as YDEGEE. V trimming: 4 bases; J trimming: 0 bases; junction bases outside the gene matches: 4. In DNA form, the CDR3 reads TGTGCCAGCAGCCTGACAGGGATAGCCAAAAACATTCAGTACTTC. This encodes CASSLTGIAKNIQYF.

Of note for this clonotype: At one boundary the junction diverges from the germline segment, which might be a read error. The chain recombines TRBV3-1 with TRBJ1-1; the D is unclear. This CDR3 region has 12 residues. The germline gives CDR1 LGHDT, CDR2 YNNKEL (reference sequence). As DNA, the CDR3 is TGTGCCAGCAGCCAAGGACGGACTCATCAGACCTTT. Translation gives CASSQGRTHQTF.

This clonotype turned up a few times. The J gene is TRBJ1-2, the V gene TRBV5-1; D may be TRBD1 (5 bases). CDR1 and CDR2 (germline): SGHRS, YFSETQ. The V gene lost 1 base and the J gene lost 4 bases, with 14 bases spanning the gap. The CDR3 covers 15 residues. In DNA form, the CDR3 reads TGCGCCAGCAGCTTGTATGTCGGGGGAGGCTATGGCTACACCTTC. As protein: CASSLYVGGGYGYTF.

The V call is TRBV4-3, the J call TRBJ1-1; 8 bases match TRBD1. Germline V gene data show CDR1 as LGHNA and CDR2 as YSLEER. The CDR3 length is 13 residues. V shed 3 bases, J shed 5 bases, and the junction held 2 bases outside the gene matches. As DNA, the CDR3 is TGCGCCAGCAGCCACGACAGGGGAACTGAAGCTTTCTTT. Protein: CASSHDRGTEAFF.

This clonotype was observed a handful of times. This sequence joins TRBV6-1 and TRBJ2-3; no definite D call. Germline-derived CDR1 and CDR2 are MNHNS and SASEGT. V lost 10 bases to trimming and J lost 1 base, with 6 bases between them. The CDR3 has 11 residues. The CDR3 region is CATWGTDTQYF. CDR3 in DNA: TGTGCCACGTGGGGCACAGATACGCAGTATTTT.

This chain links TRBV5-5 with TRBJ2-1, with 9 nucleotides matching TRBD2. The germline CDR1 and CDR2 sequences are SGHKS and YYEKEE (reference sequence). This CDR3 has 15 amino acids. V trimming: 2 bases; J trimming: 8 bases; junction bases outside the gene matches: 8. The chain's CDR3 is CASSFGGGASYEQFF. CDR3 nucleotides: TGTGCCAGCAGCTTCGGCGGGGGGGCGTCGTATGAGCAGTTCTTC.

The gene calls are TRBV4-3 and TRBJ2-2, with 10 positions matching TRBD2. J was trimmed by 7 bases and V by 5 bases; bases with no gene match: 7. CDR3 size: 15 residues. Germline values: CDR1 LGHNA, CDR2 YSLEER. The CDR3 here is CASSGLAERSGELFF. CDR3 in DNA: TGCGCCAGCAGCGGACTAGCGGAAAGGAGCGGGGAGCTGTTTTTT.

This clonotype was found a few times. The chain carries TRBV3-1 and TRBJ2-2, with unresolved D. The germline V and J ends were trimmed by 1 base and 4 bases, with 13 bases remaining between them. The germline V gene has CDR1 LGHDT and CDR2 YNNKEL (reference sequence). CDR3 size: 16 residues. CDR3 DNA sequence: TGTGCCAGCAGCCAAGCCGGTGCGGACGTCACCGGGGAGCTGTTTTTT. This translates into CASSQAGADVTGELFF.

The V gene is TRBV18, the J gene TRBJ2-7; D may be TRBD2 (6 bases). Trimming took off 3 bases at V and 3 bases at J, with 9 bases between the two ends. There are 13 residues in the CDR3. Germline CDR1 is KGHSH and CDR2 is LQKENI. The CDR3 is CASSPTSSYEQYF. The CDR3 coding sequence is TGTGCCAGCTCACCTACTAGCAGCTACGAGCAGTACTTC.

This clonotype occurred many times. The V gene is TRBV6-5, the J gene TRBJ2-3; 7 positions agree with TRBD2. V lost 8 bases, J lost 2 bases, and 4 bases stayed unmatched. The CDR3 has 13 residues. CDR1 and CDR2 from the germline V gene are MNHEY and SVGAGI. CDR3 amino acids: CASLSGSTDTQYF. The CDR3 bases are TGTGCCAGCCTTAGCGGGTCCACAGATACGCAGTATTTT.

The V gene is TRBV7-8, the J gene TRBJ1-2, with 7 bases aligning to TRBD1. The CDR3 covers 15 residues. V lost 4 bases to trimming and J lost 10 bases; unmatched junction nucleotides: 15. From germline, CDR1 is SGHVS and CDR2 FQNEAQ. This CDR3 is CASSSGQRLSSDYTF. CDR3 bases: TGTGCCAGCAGCTCGGGACAGAGACTCAGTAGCGACTACACCTTC. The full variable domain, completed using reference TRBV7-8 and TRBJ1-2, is GAGVSQSPRYKVAKRGQDVALRCDPISGHVSLFWYQQALGQGPEFLTYFQNEAQLDKSGLPSDRFFAERPEGSVSTLKIQRTQQEDSAVYLCASSSGQRLSSDYTFGSGTRLTVV.

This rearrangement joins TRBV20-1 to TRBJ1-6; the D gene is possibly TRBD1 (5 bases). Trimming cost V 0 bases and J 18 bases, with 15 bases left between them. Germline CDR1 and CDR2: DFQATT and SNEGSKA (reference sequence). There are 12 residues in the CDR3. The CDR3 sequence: CSARDQGVPCHF. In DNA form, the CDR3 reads TGCAGTGCTAGAGATCAAGGGGTCCCCTGCCACTTT.